This TCR beta chain was retrieved from a study of identical twins. Study observations and caveats: Zero-insertion analyses could be partly confounded by invariant MAIT and iNKT cells.

V lost 0 bases to trimming and J lost 2 bases, with 8 bases between them. CDR3 length: 15 residues. Germline-derived CDR1 and CDR2 are SGHRS and YFSETQ. TCRdb reprocessed the 5' RACE reads with MiXCR, giving one entry per CDR3 protein. The sample has some 900,000 distinct CDR3 sequences; 9% to 15% are singletons. This clonotype occurred a few times. What it recognizes is unknown. This sample was also put to use in a study of yellow fever vaccine responses in identical twins.

The chain is built from TRBV5-1 and TRBJ2-2; no reliable D call. The sequencing sample was made of PBMCs. The sequence derives from a woman between 18 and 29 years old in good health. Written as DNA, the CDR3 is TGCGCCAGCAGCTTGGGACACCTAAACACCGGGGAGCTGTTTTTT. It codes for CASSLGHLNTGELFF.